A selection of T cell receptor beta chains follows, all from one sample in a study of siplizumab effects on memory and regulatory T cells. Clones were sequenced by immunoSEQ multiplex PCR, and TCRdb holds only the in-frame ones, with some missing. Among around 94,000 clones listed, more than 85% were seen once. The source material was CD4+ T cells sorted from blood. These receptor sequences come from a human donor in good health. CDR3s include the opening cysteine and the closing phenylalanine or tryptophan. A D gene is named only where the DNA matches it firmly. The size entry is marked missing in some rows and otherwise reads once, few, many or a size class.

V,size,J,D,DNA,CDR3
TRBV29-1,once,TRBJ1-4,NA,TGCAGCGTCTCGAGGACCGGCGAAGCAAAACTGTTTTTT,CSVSRTGEAKLFF
TRBV28,NA,TRBJ1-4,NA,TGTGCCAGCAGAGGGGAGAGTGGAAAACTGTTTTTT,CASRGESGKLFF
TRBV2,many,TRBJ1-1,NA,TGTGCCAGCAGTTCCTCGCTGCTGGCTGAAGCTTTCTTT,CASSSSLLAEAFF
TRBV5-1,NA,TRBJ2-3,TRBD2,TGCGCCAGCAGCTTGGGACTAGCGGGAGTAGGTCGCACAGATACGCAGTATTTT,CASSLGLAGVGRTDTQYF
TRBV29-1,NA,TRBJ2-3,NA,TGCAGCGTTGTTGTGGGAGATACGCAGTATTTT,CSVVVGDTQYF
TRBV10-2,NA,TRBJ2-1,TRBD2,TGCGCCAGCAGTGAGTGGGAGACTAGCGGCTACAATGAGCAGTTCTTC,CASSEWETSGYNEQFF
TRBV6-1,NA,TRBJ2-2,NA,TGTGCCAGCAGAGGAGTAGCTAACACCGGGGAGCTGTTTTTT,CASRGVANTGELFF
TRBV7-9,once,TRBJ1-2,TRBD1,TGTGCCAGCAGCTTGGCACAGGGGGATGGCTACACCTTC,CASSLAQGDGYTF
TRBV5-4,NA,TRBJ2-5,TRBD1,TGTGCCAGCAGTCCACAGGGGCCTCTTCAAGAGACCCAGTACTTC,CASSPQGPLQETQYF
TRBV28,NA,TRBJ2-3,NA,TGTGCCAGCAGTTTAGCTTGGGGCACTAGCACAGATACGCAGTATTTT,CASSLAWGTSTDTQYF
TRBV5-1,NA,TRBJ2-1,NA,TGCGCCAGCACACGGGACTCTACGAACCGGGAGCAGTTCTTC,CASTRDSTNREQFF
TRBV6-5,NA,TRBJ2-7,NA,TGTGCCAGCAGCCATAAGAGAGGGAGCTACGAGCAGTACTTC,CASSHKRGSYEQYF
TRBV15,NA,TRBJ2-1,TRBD2,TGTGCCACCAGCAGCCTAGCGGGAGTCTACAATGAGCAGTTCTTC,CATSSLAGVYNEQFF
TRBV27,once,TRBJ1-2,NA,TGTGCCAGCAGGGAGGGGACTCGTGGCTACACCTTC,CASREGTRGYTF
TRBV28,NA,TRBJ2-5,NA,TGTGCCAGCGGGCGGGGTCTCCCCTTGACCGAGACCCAGTACTTC,CASGRGLPLTETQYF
TRBV5-1,NA,TRBJ1-5,TRBD1,TGCGCCAGCAGCCCGACAGGGTTGAATGAGGGCAATCAGCCCCAGCATTTT,CASSPTGLNEGNQPQHF
TRBV28,NA,TRBJ2-7,NA,TGTGCCAGCAGTACCCTAAACGAGCAGTACTTC,CASSTLNEQYF
TRBV7-6,NA,TRBJ2-7,TRBD1,TGTGCCAGCAGCCAAGGACAGGGCCGGGAGCAGTACTTC,CASSQGQGREQYF
TRBV28,NA,TRBJ2-5,NA,TGTGCTGCGGCTGGGCGTGAGACCCAGTACTTC,CAAAGRETQYF
TRBV6-5,NA,TRBJ2-5,NA,TGTGCCAGCAGTTACTCTGAGACCCAGTACTTC,CASSYSETQYF
TRBV7-8,NA,TRBJ1-4,NA,TGTGCCAGCAGCTTAGATACCTTACCCAATGAAAAACTGTTTTTT,CASSLDTLPNEKLFF
TRBV4-2,NA,TRBJ2-3,NA,TGTGCCAGCAGCCAAGAGCAGGGCGGTAGCACAGATACGCAGTATTTT,CASSQEQGGSTDTQYF
TRBV9,NA,TRBJ2-6,NA,TGTGCCAGCAGCGTGAGACAGGTCGCGGGTGGGGCCAACGTCCTGACTTTC,CASSVRQVAGGANVLTF
TRBV11-1,once,TRBJ2-2,NA,TGTGCCAGCAGCTTAATCCCAAAAACCGGGGAGCTGTTTTTT,CASSLIPKTGELFF
TRBV6-1,NA,TRBJ2-7,NA,TGTGCCAGCAGTGTTCAGGGGAGAGGCGAGCAGTACTTC,CASSVQGRGEQYF
TRBV30,NA,TRBJ2-7,NA,TGTGCCTGGAGTGGCCGGAGGGCCAATTACGAGCAGTACTTC,CAWSGRRANYEQYF
TRBV12-2,NA,TRBJ2-3,NA,TGTGCAAGTCGCTCTCCTCGGGAGCGGGGCTCTAGCACAGATACGCAGTATTTT,CASRSPRERGSSTDTQYF
TRBV30,once,TRBJ2-6,NA,TGTGCCCTACAGGGCTCTGGGGCCAACGTCCTGACTTTC,CALQGSGANVLTF
TRBV29-1,NA,TRBJ1-1,NA,TGCAGCGTCGCGGGTGCGGCGGACAGCTATATGAACACTGAAGCTTTCTTT,CSVAGAADSYMNTEAFF
TRBV5-1,NA,TRBJ2-5,TRBD2,TGCGCCAGCAGGACTAGCGGTAATCAAGAGACCCAGTACTTC,CASRTSGNQETQYF
TRBV14,NA,TRBJ2-6,NA,TGTGCCAGCAGCCAAGAATTCCGGGACGCGGGCTCTGGGGCCAACGTCCTGACTTTC,CASSQEFRDAGSGANVLTF
TRBV7-3,once,TRBJ2-7,NA,TGTGCCAGCAGGGACCCAGGGGCCGGCTACGAGCAGTACTTC,CASRDPGAGYEQYF
TRBV14,NA,TRBJ1-3,NA,TGTGCCAGCAGCCCACTACACCGGCGTCCAGGAAACACCATATATTTT,CASSPLHRRPGNTIYF
TRBV19,once,TRBJ1-5,NA,TGTGCCAGTAGTATAGATCTCCGACAGCCCCAGCATTTT,CASSIDLRQPQHF
TRBV5-8,NA,TRBJ2-3,NA,TGTGCCAGCAGAGACAGTCTAAGGGTCCTGACAGATACGCAGTATTTT,CASRDSLRVLTDTQYF
TRBV5-1,NA,TRBJ1-1,NA,TGCGCCAGCAGCTTGGCCCGCCAGGGGAGGGGAGCTTTCTTT,CASSLARQGRGAFF
TRBV6-4,NA,TRBJ1-4,NA,TGTGCCAGCAGTGACTCACACAGGGTTCGGGCTTTCACAACTAATGAAAAACTGTTTTTT,CASSDSHRVRAFTTNEKLFF
TRBV28,NA,TRBJ2-3,TRBD2,TGTGCCAGCAGTGGCCAACGTAGAGGGACTAGCATAGCAGATACGCAGTATTTT,CASSGQRRGTSIADTQYF
TRBV4-1,NA,TRBJ2-7,NA,TGCGCCAGCAGCCAAGATTTTTGGGGGACGGGCTACGAGCAGTACTTC,CASSQDFWGTGYEQYF
TRBV19,NA,TRBJ1-1,NA,TGTGCCAGTAGTATGACGACAGGATTGAACACTGAAGCTTTCTTT,CASSMTTGLNTEAFF
TRBV30,NA,TRBJ1-5,NA,TGTGCCTGGAGTCGGCAGGGTGAACAGGGTCAGCCCCAGCATTTT,CAWSRQGEQGQPQHF
TRBV5-1,NA,TRBJ1-4,NA,TGCGCCAGCAGCTTGGGGGCAGCAACTAATGAAAAACTGTTTTTT,CASSLGAATNEKLFF
TRBV28,NA,TRBJ1-6,NA,TGTGCCAGCAGTCGCGGACGGCGCTATAATTCACCCCTCCACTTT,CASSRGRRYNSPLHF
TRBV29-1,NA,TRBJ2-2,NA,TGCAGCGTTGTCTGGCGGTTGTCGACGGGGGAGCTGTTTTTT,CSVVWRLSTGELFF
TRBV9,NA,TRBJ2-3,NA,TGTGCCAGCAGCCGTAGTCGGCCAGATACGCAGTATTTT,CASSRSRPDTQYF
TRBV15,NA,TRBJ1-1,NA,TGTGCCACCAGCAGGCCACAGGGAAGGTGGACTGAAGCTTTCTTT,CATSRPQGRWTEAFF
TRBV6-1,NA,TRBJ1-1,NA,TGTGCCAGCAGTGACAGCCTTGGAGGTAGGGGCCTCATGAACACTGAAGCTTTCTTT,CASSDSLGGRGLMNTEAFF
TRBV6-5,once,TRBJ1-2,NA,TGTGCCAGCAGTTACTCGAAGGGTGTAGCTAACTATGGCTACACCTTC,CASSYSKGVANYGYTF
TRBV5-5,NA,TRBJ2-1,NA,TGTGCCAGCAGCTCCACCGAGAGCTCCTACAATGAGCAGTTCTTC,CASSSTESSYNEQFF
TRBV9,NA,TRBJ2-1,NA,TGTGCCAGCAGCGTAGTAGGTGAGGTTGGTGAGCAGTTCTTC,CASSVVGEVGEQFF
TRBV15,NA,TRBJ2-5,NA,TGTGCCACCAGCAGAGATTGGGGGGTCAAGACCCAGTACTTC,CATSRDWGVKTQYF
TRBV30,NA,TRBJ1-5,NA,TGTGCCTGGAGTGTGACTGAAAATCAGCCCCAGCATTTT,CAWSVTENQPQHF
TRBV19,NA,TRBJ1-4,TRBD1,TGTGCCAGCCGCCCTGAGGGGGCAGGAGCAACTAATGAAAAACTGTTTTTT,CASRPEGAGATNEKLFF
TRBV9,NA,TRBJ2-5,TRBD2,TGTGCCAGCAGCACAAATAGCGGGACCTCGACCCAGTACTTC,CASSTNSGTSTQYF
TRBV29-1,NA,TRBJ1-2,NA,TGCACCGCCCAGGCAGACTATGGCTACACCTTC,CTAQADYGYTF
TRBV19,NA,TRBJ2-1,TRBD2,TGTGCCAGTAGTATTCGGACTAGCGGAGGAAGGTACAATGAGCAGTTCTTC,CASSIRTSGGRYNEQFF
TRBV6-1,NA,TRBJ2-7,NA,TGTGCCAGCAGTCCACTTGGCGGGGCTTCCTACGAGCAGTACTTC,CASSPLGGASYEQYF